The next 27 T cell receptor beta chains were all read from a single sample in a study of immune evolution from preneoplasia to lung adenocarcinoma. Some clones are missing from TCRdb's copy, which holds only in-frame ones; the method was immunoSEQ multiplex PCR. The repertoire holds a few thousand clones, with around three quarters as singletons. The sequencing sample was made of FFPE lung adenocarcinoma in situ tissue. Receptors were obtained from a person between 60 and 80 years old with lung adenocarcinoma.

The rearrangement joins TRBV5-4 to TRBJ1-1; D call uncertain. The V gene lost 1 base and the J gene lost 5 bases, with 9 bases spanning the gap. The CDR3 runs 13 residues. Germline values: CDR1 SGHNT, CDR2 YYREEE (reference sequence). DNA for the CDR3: TGTGCCAGCAGCTTGAGAGTTGGAACTGAAGCTTTCTTT. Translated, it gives CASSLRVGTEAFF.

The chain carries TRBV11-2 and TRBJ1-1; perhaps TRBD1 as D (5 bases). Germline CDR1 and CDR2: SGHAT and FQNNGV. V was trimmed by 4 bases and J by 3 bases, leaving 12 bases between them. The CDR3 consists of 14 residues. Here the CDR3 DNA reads TGTGCCAGCAGCTCAGGGTTGTCGGACACTGAAGCTTTCTTT. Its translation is CASSSGLSDTEAFF.

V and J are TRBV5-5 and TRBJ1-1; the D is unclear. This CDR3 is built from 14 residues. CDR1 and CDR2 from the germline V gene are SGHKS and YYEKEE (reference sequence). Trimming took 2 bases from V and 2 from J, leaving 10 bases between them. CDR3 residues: CASSFHPLNTEAFF. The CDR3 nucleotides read TGTGCCAGCAGCTTCCACCCCCTAAACACTGAAGCTTTCTTT. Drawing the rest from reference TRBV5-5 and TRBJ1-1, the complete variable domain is DAGVTQSPTHLIKTRGQQVTLRCSPISGHKSVSWYQQVLGQGPQFIFQYYEKEERGRGNFPDRFSARQFPNYSSELNVNALLLGDSALYLCASSFHPLNTEAFFGQGTRLTVV.

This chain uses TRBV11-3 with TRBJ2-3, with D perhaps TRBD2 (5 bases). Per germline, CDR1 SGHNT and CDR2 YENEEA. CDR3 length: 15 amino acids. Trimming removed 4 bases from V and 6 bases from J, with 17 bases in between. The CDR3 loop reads CASSSGGLPSDTQYF. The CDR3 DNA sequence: TGTGCCAGCAGCTCGGGCGGACTCCCCAGCGATACGCAGTATTTT. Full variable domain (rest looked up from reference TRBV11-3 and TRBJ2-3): EAGVVQSPRYKIIEKKQPVAFWCNPISGHNTLYWYLQNLGQGPELLIRYENEEAVDDSQLPKDRFSAERLKGVDSTLKIQPAELGDSAVYLCASSSGGLPSDTQYFGPGTRLTVL.

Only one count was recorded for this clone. The CDR3 DNA sequence: TGTGCCAGCAGCTTAATGGGGGGCTCGGGCAATCAGCCCCAGCATTTT. Its protein product is CASSLMGGSGNQPQHF. The V and J genes are TRBV7-3 and TRBJ1-5, with D possibly matching TRBD1 (6 bases). The germline V gene encodes CDR1 SGHTA and CDR2 FQGTGA. Trimming shortened V by 1 base and J by 2 bases, and 12 bases separated the two germline ends. The CDR3 is 16 residues long.

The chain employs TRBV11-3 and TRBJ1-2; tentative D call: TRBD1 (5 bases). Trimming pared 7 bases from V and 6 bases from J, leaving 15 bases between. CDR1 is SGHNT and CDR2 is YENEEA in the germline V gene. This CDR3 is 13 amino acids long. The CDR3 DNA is TGTGCCAGCACCCCTCAAGCAGGGCATGGCTACACCTTC. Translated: CASTPQAGHGYTF.

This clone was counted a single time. CDR3 region: CAPWGTITGELFF. CDR3 nucleotides: TGTGCCCCCTGGGGGACGATTACCGGGGAGCTGTTTTTT. This chain links TRBV7-2 with TRBJ2-2; D is perhaps TRBD1 or TRBD2 (5 bases each). This CDR3 comprises 13 residues. Germline V gives CDR1 SGHTA, CDR2 FQGNSA. V was trimmed by 11 bases and J by 5 bases, leaving 15 bases between them.

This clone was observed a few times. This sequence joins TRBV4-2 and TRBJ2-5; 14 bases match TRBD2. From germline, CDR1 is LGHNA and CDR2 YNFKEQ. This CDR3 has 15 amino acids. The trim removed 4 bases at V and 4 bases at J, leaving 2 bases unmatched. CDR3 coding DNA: TGTGCCAGCAGCCGAGGGACTAGCGGGGGAGAGACCCAGTACTTC. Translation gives CASSRGTSGGETQYF.

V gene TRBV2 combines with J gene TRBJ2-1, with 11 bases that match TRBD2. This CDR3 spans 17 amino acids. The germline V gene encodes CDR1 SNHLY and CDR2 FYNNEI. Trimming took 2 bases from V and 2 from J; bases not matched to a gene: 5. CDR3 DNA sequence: TGTGCCAGCAGTGAACTAGCGGGGGGTAGGACCTACAATGAGCAGTTCTTC. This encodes CASSELAGGRTYNEQFF.

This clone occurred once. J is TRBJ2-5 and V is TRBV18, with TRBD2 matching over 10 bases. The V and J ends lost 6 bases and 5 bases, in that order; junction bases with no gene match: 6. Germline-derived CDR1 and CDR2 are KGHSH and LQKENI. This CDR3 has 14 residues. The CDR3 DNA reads TGTGCCAGCTCGTCGGGACTAGCGACGGAGACCCAGTACTTC. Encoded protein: CASSSGLATETQYF.

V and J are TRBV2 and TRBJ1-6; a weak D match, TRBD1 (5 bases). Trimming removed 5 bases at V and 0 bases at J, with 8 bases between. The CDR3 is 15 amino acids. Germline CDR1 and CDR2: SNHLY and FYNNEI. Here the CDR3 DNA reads TGTGCCAGCAGTCGGGGGAGCTCCTATAATTCACCCCTCCACTTT. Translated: CASSRGSSYNSPLHF.

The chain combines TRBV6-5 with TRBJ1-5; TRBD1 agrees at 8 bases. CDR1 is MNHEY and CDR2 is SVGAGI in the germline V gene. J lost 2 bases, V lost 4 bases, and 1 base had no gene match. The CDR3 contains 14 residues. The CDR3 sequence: CASSSTGGNQPQHF. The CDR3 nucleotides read TGTGCCAGCAGTTCGACAGGGGGCAATCAGCCCCAGCATTTT.

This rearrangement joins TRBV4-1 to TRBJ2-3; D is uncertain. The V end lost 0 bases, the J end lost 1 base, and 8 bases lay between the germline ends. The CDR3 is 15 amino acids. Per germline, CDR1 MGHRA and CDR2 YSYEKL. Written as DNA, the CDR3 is TGCGCCAGCAGCCAAGATTACAGTGGCACAGATACGCAGTATTTT. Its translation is CASSQDYSGTDTQYF.

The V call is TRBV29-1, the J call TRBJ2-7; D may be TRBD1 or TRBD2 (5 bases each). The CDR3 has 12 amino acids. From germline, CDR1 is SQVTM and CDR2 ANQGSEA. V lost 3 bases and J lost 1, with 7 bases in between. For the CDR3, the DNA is TGCAGCGTTGAGGGACGGTCCTACGAGCAGTACTTC. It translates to CSVEGRSYEQYF.

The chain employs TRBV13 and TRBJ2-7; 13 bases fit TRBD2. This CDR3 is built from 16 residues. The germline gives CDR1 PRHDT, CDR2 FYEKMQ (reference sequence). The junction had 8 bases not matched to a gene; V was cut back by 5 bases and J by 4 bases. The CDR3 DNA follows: TGTGCCAGCAGCCTGGGGACTAGCGGGGCCAGGTACGAGCAGTACTTC. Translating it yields CASSLGTSGARYEQYF.

The CDR3 region is CASIPGTGPREQYF. CDR3 nucleotide sequence: TGTGCCAGCATCCCCGGGACAGGGCCTCGCGAGCAGTACTTC. The chain couples TRBV28 to TRBJ2-7; 9 bases map to TRBD1. Trimming at V came to 7 bases and at J to 6 bases, leaving 10 bases not matched to a gene. The germline gives CDR1 MDHEN, CDR2 SYDVKM. CDR3 length equals 14 residues.

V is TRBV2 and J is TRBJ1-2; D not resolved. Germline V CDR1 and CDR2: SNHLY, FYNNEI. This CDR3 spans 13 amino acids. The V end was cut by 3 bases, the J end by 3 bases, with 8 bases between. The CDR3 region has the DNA TGTGCCAGCAGTGATAGGGTTGACTATGGCTACACCTTC. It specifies CASSDRVDYGYTF.

CDR3 DNA sequence: TGCGCCAGCAGCCAGCAATTGTCCGGGAGGGCGGGGGGGCTCTACGAGCAGTACTTC. It codes for CASSQQLSGRAGGLYEQYF. The J gene is TRBJ2-7, the V gene TRBV4-3, with TRBD2 identical over 9 bases. The CDR3 loop spans 19 amino acids. The germline CDR1 and CDR2 sequences are LGHNA and YSLEER. V gave up 3 bases and J gave up 3 bases; unmatched junction bases: 18.

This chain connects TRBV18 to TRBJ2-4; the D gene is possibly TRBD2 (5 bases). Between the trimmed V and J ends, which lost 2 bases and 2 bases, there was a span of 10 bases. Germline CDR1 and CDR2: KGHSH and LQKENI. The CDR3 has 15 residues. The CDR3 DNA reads TGTGCCAGCTCACCAGGAGAGGGTTCCAAAAACATTCAGTACTTC. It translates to CASSPGEGSKNIQYF.

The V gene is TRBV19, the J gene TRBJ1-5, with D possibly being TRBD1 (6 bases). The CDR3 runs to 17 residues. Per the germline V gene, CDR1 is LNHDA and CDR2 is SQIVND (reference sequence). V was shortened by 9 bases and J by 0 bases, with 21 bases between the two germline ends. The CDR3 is CASDYRGGAYSNQPQHF. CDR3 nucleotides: TGTGCCAGCGACTACCGGGGGGGGGCGTATAGCAATCAGCCCCAGCATTTT.

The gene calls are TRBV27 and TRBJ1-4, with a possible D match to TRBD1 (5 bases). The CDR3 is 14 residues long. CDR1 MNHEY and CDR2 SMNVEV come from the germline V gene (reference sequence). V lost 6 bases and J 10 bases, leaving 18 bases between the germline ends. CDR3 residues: CASSSGVLARKLFF. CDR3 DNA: TGTGCCAGCAGCTCGGGGGTTCTCGCGCGAAAACTGTTTTTT.

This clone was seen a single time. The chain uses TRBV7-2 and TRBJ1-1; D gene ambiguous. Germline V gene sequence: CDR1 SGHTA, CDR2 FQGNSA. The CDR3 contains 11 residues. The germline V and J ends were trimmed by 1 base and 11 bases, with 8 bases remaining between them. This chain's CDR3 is CASSLEGRAFF. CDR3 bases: TGTGCCAGCAGCTTAGAAGGGCGGGCTTTCTTT.

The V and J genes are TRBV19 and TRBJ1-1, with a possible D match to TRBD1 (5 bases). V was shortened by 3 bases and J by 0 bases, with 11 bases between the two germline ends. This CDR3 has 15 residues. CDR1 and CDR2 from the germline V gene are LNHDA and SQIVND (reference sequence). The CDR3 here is CASSMGGALNTEAFF. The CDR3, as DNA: TGTGCCAGTAGTATGGGCGGGGCCTTGAACACTGAAGCTTTCTTT.

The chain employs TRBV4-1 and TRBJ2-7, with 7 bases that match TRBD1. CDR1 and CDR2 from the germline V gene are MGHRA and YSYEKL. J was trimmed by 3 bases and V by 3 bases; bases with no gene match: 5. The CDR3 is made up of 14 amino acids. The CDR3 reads CASSHISGGYEQYF. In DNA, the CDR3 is TGCGCCAGCAGCCACATATCAGGGGGCTACGAGCAGTACTTC.

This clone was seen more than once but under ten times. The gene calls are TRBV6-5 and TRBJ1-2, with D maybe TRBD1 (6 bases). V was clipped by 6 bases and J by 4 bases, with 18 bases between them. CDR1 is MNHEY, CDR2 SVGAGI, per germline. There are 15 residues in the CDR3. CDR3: CASSPKLQGRYGYTF. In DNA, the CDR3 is TGTGCCAGCAGCCCTAAGCTACAGGGCCGCTATGGCTACACCTTC.

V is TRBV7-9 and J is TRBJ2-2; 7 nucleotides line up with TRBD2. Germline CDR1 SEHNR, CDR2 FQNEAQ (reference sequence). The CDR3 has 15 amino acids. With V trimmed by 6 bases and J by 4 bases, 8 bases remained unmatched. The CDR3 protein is CASRPSGGTTGELFF. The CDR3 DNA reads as TGTGCCAGCAGACCCTCGGGGGGAACCACCGGGGAGCTGTTTTTT.

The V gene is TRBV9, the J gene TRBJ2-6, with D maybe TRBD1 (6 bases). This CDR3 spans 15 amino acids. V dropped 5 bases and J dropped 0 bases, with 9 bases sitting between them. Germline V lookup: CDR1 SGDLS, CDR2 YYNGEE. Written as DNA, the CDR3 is TGTGCCAGCAGACAGGGAAGCTCTGGGGCCAACGTCCTGACTTTC. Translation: CASRQGSSGANVLTF.